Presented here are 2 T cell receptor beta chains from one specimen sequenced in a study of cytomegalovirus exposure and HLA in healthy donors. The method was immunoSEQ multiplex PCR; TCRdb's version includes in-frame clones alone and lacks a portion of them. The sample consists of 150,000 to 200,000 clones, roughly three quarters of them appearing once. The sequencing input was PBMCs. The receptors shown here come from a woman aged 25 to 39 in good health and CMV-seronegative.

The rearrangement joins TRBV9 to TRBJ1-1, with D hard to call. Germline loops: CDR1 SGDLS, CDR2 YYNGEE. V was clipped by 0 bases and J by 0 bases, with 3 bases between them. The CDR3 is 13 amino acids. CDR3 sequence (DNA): TGTGCCAGCAGCGTAGCGGTGAACACTGAAGCTTTCTTT. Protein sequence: CASSVAVNTEAFF. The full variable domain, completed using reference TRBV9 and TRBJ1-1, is DSGVTQTPKHLITATGQRVTLRCSPRSGDLSVYWYQQSLDQGLQFLIQYYNGEERAKGNILERFSAQQFPDLHSELNLSSLELGDSALYFCASSVAVNTEAFFGQGTRLTVV.

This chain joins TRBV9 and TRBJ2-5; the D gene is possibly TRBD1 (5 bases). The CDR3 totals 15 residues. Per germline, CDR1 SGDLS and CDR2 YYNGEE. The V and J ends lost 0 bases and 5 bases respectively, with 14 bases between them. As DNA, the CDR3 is TGTGCCAGCAGCGTAGCGGCAGGGCCACTGGAGACCCAGTACTTC. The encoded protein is CASSVAAGPLETQYF.